Presented here are 18 T cell receptor beta chains from one specimen sequenced in a study of cytomegalovirus exposure and HLA in healthy donors. Both 60 Vbeta primers and 13 Jbeta primers went into the PCR. Measured with immunoSEQ multiplex PCR; TCRdb has only the in-frame clones, and not every one. The table for this sample gives 41,000 or so clones. Sequencing input: PBMCs. The receptors were gathered from a man aged 25-40 years in good health and CMV-seronegative.

The chain employs TRBV19 and TRBJ1-4; no definite D call. This CDR3 has 14 residues. Trimming pared 3 bases from V and 3 bases from J, leaving 8 bases between. Germline CDR1 LNHDA, CDR2 SQIVND (reference sequence). The CDR3: CASSMSRPNEKLFF. The CDR3 DNA sequence: TGTGCCAGTAGTATGAGTCGCCCTAATGAAAAACTGTTTTTT.

The J gene is TRBJ2-2, the V gene TRBV7-9; D ambiguous. The CDR3 runs 12 residues. Deletions cut 6 bases from V and 6 bases from J, with 8 bases between. CDR1 SEHNR and CDR2 FQNEAQ come from the germline V gene (reference sequence). CDR3 protein: CASSPVPGELFF. CDR3 coding DNA: TGTGCCAGCAGTCCGGTCCCCGGGGAGCTGTTTTTT.

The CDR3 here is CAISLQGGEKLFF. The CDR3 DNA reads as TGTGCCATCAGTTTGCAGGGAGGCGAAAAACTGTTTTTT. V usage is TRBV10-3 and J usage is TRBJ1-4; D is perhaps TRBD1 (5 bases). Trimming took off 5 bases at V and 8 bases at J, with 12 bases between the two ends. This CDR3 has 13 amino acids. CDR1 is ENHRY, CDR2 SYGVKD, per germline.

This chain joins TRBV18 and TRBJ2-7, with 8 bases lining up with TRBD2. This CDR3 contains 14 residues. The V gene's germline CDR1 is KGHSH and CDR2 LQKENI. Trimming removed 4 bases from V and 2 bases from J; junction bases left unmatched: 4. CDR3 coding DNA: TGTGCCAGCTCACAACTAGCGGACGCCTACGAGCAGTACTTC. It encodes CASSQLADAYEQYF.

The chain links TRBV7-9 to TRBJ2-2; D perhaps matches TRBD1 (6 bases). V was trimmed by 5 bases and J by 4 bases, leaving 20 bases between them. Germline V lookup: CDR1 SEHNR, CDR2 FQNEAQ (reference sequence). The CDR3 is 17 amino acids. As DNA, the CDR3 is TGTGCCAGCAGCGTAGATGCGAGAGGACAGCTCACCGGGGAGCTGTTTTTT. This translates into CASSVDARGQLTGELFF.

The chain carries TRBV6-1 and TRBJ2-7; 8 bases are a match to TRBD2. CDR3 length equals 15 residues. The V gene's germline CDR1 is MNHNS and CDR2 SASEGT. The V and J ends lost 6 bases and 2 bases, in that order; junction bases with no gene match: 9. The CDR3 region has the DNA TGTGCCAGCAGATCTACGCGGGGGGAAACCTACGAGCAGTACTTC. This encodes CASRSTRGETYEQYF.

The V gene is TRBV29-1, the J gene TRBJ2-3, with 14 bases lining up with TRBD2. The CDR3 spans 16 residues. The germline V gene has CDR1 SQVTM and CDR2 ANQGSEA. J lost 8 bases, V lost 3 bases, and 10 bases had no gene match. The CDR3 DNA sequence: TGCAGCGTTGAGGGGGCGACTAGCGGGAGGGCCGGTACGCAGTATTTT. This sequence encodes CSVEGATSGRAGTQYF.

This chain links TRBV5-6 with TRBJ2-3; D remains unclear. V lost 10 bases and J 0 bases, leaving 9 bases between the germline ends. There are 12 residues in the CDR3. Germline V gene sequence: CDR1 SGHDT, CDR2 YYEEEE. The CDR3 loop is CASARSTDTQYF. The DNA for the CDR3 is TGTGCCTCGGCGAGGAGCACAGATACGCAGTATTTT.

The rearrangement uses TRBV6-5 and TRBJ2-7; no clear D gene. Germline CDR1 and CDR2: MNHEY and SVGAGI. The V gene lost 3 bases and the J gene lost 4 bases, with 10 bases spanning the gap. CDR3 length equals 13 residues. The CDR3 region is CASSYLGEYEQYF. The CDR3 DNA is TGTGCCAGCAGTTATCTAGGAGAATACGAGCAGTACTTC.

The chain carries TRBV9 and TRBJ1-2, with 8 bases fitting TRBD1. The CDR3 spans 15 residues. In germline, CDR1 is SGDLS, CDR2 YYNGEE. J gave up 5 bases and V 0 bases, and 6 bases lay outside the gene matches. The CDR3 region has the DNA TGTGCCAGCAGCGTAGCTTCAGGGGGCTGGTATGGCTACACCTTC. Its translation is CASSVASGGWYGYTF.

The rearrangement joins TRBV7-2 to TRBJ1-6, with D maybe TRBD1 (5 bases). V was trimmed by 5 bases and J by 10 bases, leaving 15 bases between them. This CDR3 comprises 14 residues. Germline CDR1 and CDR2: SGHTA and FQGNSA. The CDR3 reads CASSPPRVNSPLHF. As DNA, the CDR3 is TGTGCCAGCAGCCCCCCCAGGGTAAACTCACCCCTCCACTTT.

The genes are TRBV30 and TRBJ1-2; D remains unclear. V was cut by 0 bases and J by 6 bases, with 5 bases left in between. CDR3 size: 11 residues. Germline lookup yields CDR1 GTSNPN and CDR2 SVGIG (reference sequence). The CDR3 bases are TGTGCCTGGAGTGTACACCATGGCTACACCTTC. Translating it yields CAWSVHHGYTF.

The chain couples TRBV6-5 to TRBJ1-6, with D tentatively TRBD1 (6 bases). The CDR3 runs 14 residues. Deletions cut 2 bases from V and 10 bases from J, with 12 bases between. CDR1 and CDR2 (germline): MNHEY, SVGAGI. This CDR3 reads CASSYVGTSSPLHF. As DNA, the CDR3 is TGTGCCAGCAGTTACGTTGGGACATCGTCACCCCTCCACTTT.

The rearrangement links TRBV7-9 to TRBJ1-1; 7 positions match TRBD1. V was pared by 5 bases and J by 8 bases, with 2 bases of the junction left unmatched. The CDR3 consists of 11 residues. Germline CDR1 is SEHNR and CDR2 is FQNEAQ (reference sequence). The DNA for the CDR3 is TGTGCCAGCAGCCCGACAGGGGAAGCTTTCTTT. Translation: CASSPTGEAFF.

The chain has TRBV7-9 and TRBJ1-1; 8 positions match TRBD1. The germline V gene has CDR1 SEHNR and CDR2 FQNEAQ (reference sequence). Losses at the gene ends were 1 base for V and 13 bases for J; bases not matched to a gene: 11. CDR3 length: 14 residues. The CDR3 loop reads CASSLGQGKVSGFF. The CDR3 DNA is TGTGCCAGCAGCTTAGGACAGGGGAAGGTTTCGGGTTTCTTT.

J is TRBJ1-1 and V is TRBV18; D is ambiguous. The CDR3 loop spans 16 amino acids. The V gene's germline CDR1 is KGHSH and CDR2 LQKENI. V dropped 5 bases and J dropped 0 bases, with 16 bases sitting between them. The CDR3 sequence is CASSTNSFSMNTEAFF. DNA for the CDR3: TGTGCCAGCTCAACGAACAGCTTCTCCATGAACACTGAAGCTTTCTTT.

The chain's CDR3 is CASSREGDGYTF. CDR3 DNA: TGTGCCAGCAGCAGGGAGGGAGATGGCTACACCTTC. The gene calls are TRBV2 and TRBJ1-2, with a tentative D call TRBD1 (5 bases). The germline CDR1 and CDR2 sequences are SNHLY and FYNNEI. The CDR3 totals 12 residues. Trimming stripped 6 bases from V and 6 bases from J, with 11 bases between.

This rearrangement joins TRBV19 to TRBJ2-3, with 8 bases that match TRBD2. This CDR3 comprises 14 residues. Unmatched junction bases numbered 3, after V lost 7 bases and J lost 0 bases. CDR1 and CDR2 from the germline V gene are LNHDA and SQIVND (reference sequence). CDR3 loop: CASTASGSTDTQYF. The CDR3 DNA reads as TGTGCCAGTACCGCTAGCGGGAGCACAGATACGCAGTATTTT. Looking up the rest from reference TRBV19 and TRBJ2-3 gives the full variable domain: DGGITQSPKYLFRKEGQNVTLSCEQNLNHDAMYWYRQDPGQGLRLIYYSQIVNDFQKGDIAEGYSVSREKKESFPLTVTSAQKNPTAFYLCASTASGSTDTQYFGPGTRLTVL.